The 17 T cell receptor beta chains below all came from one sample that was sequenced in a study of T cell responses to AZD1222 COVID-19 vaccine. Repertoires were generated with immunoSEQ multiplex PCR, while TCRdb's copy carries only in-frame clones and drops some. The sample includes 57,000 or so clones, about four fifths of them seen just once. Material: peripheral blood, obtained 28 days after the second AZD1222 dose. All receptors come from an adult who received the AZD1222 COVID-19 vaccine.

This clone was counted a single time. The rearrangement joins TRBV19 to TRBJ1-4; no clear D. Per germline, CDR1 LNHDA and CDR2 SQIVND (reference sequence). The V end lost 6 bases, the J end lost 5 bases, and 13 bases lay between the germline ends. CDR3 size: 14 residues. The CDR3, as DNA: TGTGCCAGTAGCAACGGGCTTGGGAATGAAAAACTGTTTTTT. Its protein is CASSNGLGNEKLFF.

The chain employs TRBV5-5 and TRBJ2-4; D is ambiguous. V lost 1 base and J 5 bases, leaving 13 bases between the germline ends. Germline CDR1 SGHKS, CDR2 YYEKEE (reference sequence). This CDR3 has 15 amino acids. Here the CDR3 reads CASSLRSNPQNIQYF. The CDR3 DNA reads as TGTGCCAGCAGCTTGCGGAGTAACCCCCAAAACATTCAGTACTTC.

This chain joins TRBV28 and TRBJ1-6, with a possible D match to TRBD1 (5 bases). Germline CDR1 and CDR2: MDHEN and SYDVKM. CDR3 size: 15 residues. Trimming removed 4 bases from V and 7 bases from J, with 14 bases in between. This CDR3 is CASSYPRDGNSPLHF. The CDR3 DNA reads TGTGCCAGCAGTTATCCCCGGGACGGCAATTCACCCCTCCACTTT.

The gene calls are TRBV7-2 and TRBJ2-2; D might be TRBD2 (5 bases). Germline V gene sequence: CDR1 SGHTA, CDR2 FQGNSA. The V end was cut by 5 bases, the J end by 5 bases, with 12 bases between. The CDR3 loop spans 14 amino acids. The CDR3 reads CASSPDSATGELFF. In DNA, the CDR3 is TGTGCCAGCAGCCCGGACTCCGCTACCGGGGAGCTGTTTTTT.

The chain employs TRBV19 and TRBJ1-1; D is undetermined. This CDR3 comprises 13 residues. CDR1 and CDR2 (germline): LNHDA, SQIVND (reference sequence). V was clipped by 4 bases and J by 1 base, with 7 bases between them. CDR3 residues: CASSTTGNTEAFF. The CDR3 bases are TGTGCCAGTAGTACGACGGGGAACACTGAAGCTTTCTTT.

This chain joins TRBV4-1 and TRBJ1-1; no reliable D call. Trimming removed 0 bases from V and 7 bases from J, with 12 bases in between. The CDR3 covers 14 residues. Per the germline V gene, CDR1 is MGHRA and CDR2 is YSYEKL. As DNA, the CDR3 is TGCGCCAGCAGCCAAGACCAGGTCGAGGGTGAAGCTTTCTTT. Translated, it gives CASSQDQVEGEAFF.

The gene calls are TRBV6-5 and TRBJ2-3, with 14 bases identical to TRBD2. Per germline, CDR1 MNHEY and CDR2 SVGAGI. This CDR3 region has 15 residues. V lost 8 bases and J lost 2; bases outside the gene matches: 3. The CDR3 nucleotides read TGTGCCAGCCGACTAGCGGGAGGGAACACAGATACGCAGTATTTT. Its protein is CASRLAGGNTDTQYF.

The DNA of the CDR3 is TGCGCCAGAGGACTGGGGATCCCAGATACGCAGTATTTT. As protein: CARGLGIPDTQYF. The chain carries TRBV4-1 and TRBJ2-3; possibly TRBD2 for D (5 bases). This CDR3 is 13 amino acids long. Germline V lookup: CDR1 MGHRA, CDR2 YSYEKL. Between the trimmed V and J ends, which lost 9 bases and 4 bases, there was a span of 14 bases.

The rearrangement joins TRBV3-1 (or the pseudogene TRBV3-2) to TRBJ2-1, with 10 bases that match TRBD2. The CDR3 is made up of 16 amino acids. Germline CDR1 reads LGHDT; CDR2 reads YNNKEL (reference sequence). The V gene end was trimmed by 6 bases and the J gene end by 3 bases; junction bases not matched to a gene: 8. The CDR3 region is CASSPSASGGYNEQFF. The CDR3 DNA is TGTGCCAGCAGTCCCTCGGCTAGCGGGGGCTACAATGAGCAGTTCTTC.

The V gene is TRBV5-1, the J gene TRBJ2-7; 15 nucleotides line up with TRBD2. With V trimmed by 0 bases and J by 6 bases, 4 bases remained unmatched. The CDR3 is 16 amino acids. Per the germline V gene, CDR1 is SGHRS and CDR2 is YFSETQ. Here the CDR3 reads CASSLAGLAGGPEQYF. The CDR3 DNA sequence: TGCGCCAGCAGCTTGGCCGGACTAGCGGGAGGGCCCGAGCAGTACTTC.

The V call is TRBV28, the J call TRBJ2-1; the match to TRBD2 covers 9 bases. V trimming: 3 bases; J trimming: 4 bases; junction bases outside the gene matches: 13. Germline-derived CDR1 and CDR2 are MDHEN and SYDVKM. This CDR3 spans 18 amino acids. The CDR3 DNA sequence: TGTGCCAGCAGTTTTAATTGGGGGGGGACTAGCAAATACAATGAGCAGTTCTTC. The encoded protein is CASSFNWGGTSKYNEQFF. The full variable domain, its missing parts supplied by reference TRBV28 and TRBJ2-1, is DVKVTQSSRYLVKRTGEKVFLECVQDMDHENMFWYRQDPGLGLRLIYFSYDVKMKEKGDIPEGYSVSREKKERFSLILESASTNQTSMYLCASSFNWGGTSKYNEQFFGPGTRLTVL.

The V and J genes are TRBV5-4 and TRBJ2-7; TRBD1 is a possible D gene (6 bases). CDR3 length equals 13 residues. Germline-derived CDR1 and CDR2 are SGHNT and YYREEE (reference sequence). V lost 4 bases, J lost 5 bases, and 13 bases lay in between. CDR3 nucleotide sequence: TGTGCCAGCAGCCAAACAGGGTTCCACGAGCAGTACTTC. This gives the protein CASSQTGFHEQYF.

The chain joins TRBV2 to TRBJ1-5, with unresolved D. Germline V lookup: CDR1 SNHLY, CDR2 FYNNEI. There are 13 residues in the CDR3. V gave up 4 bases and J gave up 5 bases, with 9 bases separating them. The CDR3 region is CASSVDRDQPQHF. In DNA, the CDR3 is TGTGCCAGCAGTGTAGATCGAGATCAGCCCCAGCATTTT.

The chain is built from TRBV9 and TRBJ2-1, with TRBD2 matching over 10 bases. This CDR3 contains 18 residues. Germline assignment: CDR1 SGDLS and CDR2 YYNGEE. V trimming: 0 bases; J trimming: 10 bases; junction bases outside the gene matches: 16. The DNA for the CDR3 is TGTGCCAGCAGCGTAGGGTCTAGCGGGGGCCTGATTCTCGGAGAGCAGTTCTTC. Protein product: CASSVGSSGGLILGEQFF.

This chain links TRBV27 with TRBJ2-2, with unresolved D. The length of the CDR3 is 14 residues. Trimming removed 4 bases at V and 5 bases at J, with 11 bases between. Germline V CDR1 and CDR2: MNHEY, SMNVEV (reference sequence). The DNA for the CDR3 is TGTGCCAGCAGTTCAATGGTGGAAACCGGGGAGCTGTTTTTT. Translating it yields CASSSMVETGELFF.

The chain combines TRBV10-3 with TRBJ2-5; D assignment may be TRBD1 or TRBD2 (7 bases each). Germline V gene lookup returns CDR1 ENHRY and CDR2 SYGVKD. This CDR3 has 13 amino acids. V lost 7 bases, J lost 3 bases, and 12 bases lay in between. CDR3 sequence reads: CAIMPGGEETQYF. The CDR3 DNA follows: TGTGCCATCATGCCAGGGGGGGAAGAGACCCAGTACTTC.

The CDR3 bases are TGTGCCAGCAGCTTAGGGAGCATGAACACTGAAGCTTTCTTT. Protein sequence: CASSLGSMNTEAFF. V is TRBV7-9 and J is TRBJ1-1, with D uncertain. Trimming took 1 base from V and 0 from J, leaving 6 bases between them. The CDR3 extends over 14 amino acids. Germline CDR1 is SEHNR and CDR2 is FQNEAQ (reference sequence).